This TCR beta chain was captured by sequencing in a study of cytomegalovirus exposure and HLA in healthy donors. Study findings and constraints: Reports indicated that the classifier achieved high specificity and sensitivity in diagnosing cytomegalovirus status.

Germline values: CDR1 MNHEY, CDR2 SMNVEV (reference sequence). The CDR3 runs 15 residues. V lost 5 bases, J lost 8 bases, and 11 bases stayed unmatched. The protocol was immunoSEQ multiplex PCR, while the TCRdb copy is restricted to in-frame clones and leaves out a portion. The table has 130,000 or so clones, over 80% seen once. This clone has a single count. The antigen is not known. The receptor was isolated from a woman between 25 and 40 years old in good health and CMV-seropositive. The sequencing input was PBMCs. J is TRBJ2-1 and V is TRBV27; 8 nucleotides agree with TRBD1. The CDR3 is CASSTWTTDRDEQFF. The CDR3 DNA reads as TGTGCCAGCAGTACGTGGACTACGGACAGGGATGAGCAGTTCTTC.